The sequence of this T cell receptor (beta chain) was determined in a study of T cells expressing NK-cell markers. cDNA encoding TCR beta was synthesized via 5'RACE template switching incorporating UMIs. TCRdb re-called the 5' RACE reads; one entry per CDR3 protein, DNA not given. The sample has about 390,000 distinct CDR3 sequences. This CDR3 spans 17 amino acids. Germline V gene sequence: CDR1 SGHDN, CDR2 FVKESK. The source material was blood T cells: a sorted CD56 or NKG2C T cell subset, CD4+ or CD8+ T cells, or bulk PBMC T cells (not recorded which). The sequence was collected from a woman aged 45 to 65 in good health. The chain has TRBV14 and TRBJ2-7; as DNA is missing, the TRBD1 call by TCRdb cannot be tested. This chain's CDR3 is CASSQDPRQGRVYEQYF.